Listed here is a single TCR beta chain. Germline V gene lookup returns CDR1 SQVTM and CDR2 ANQGSEA. The V and J ends lost 5 bases and 4 bases, in that order; junction bases with no gene match: 7. This CDR3 has 14 amino acids. The source of the sample is a study of patients and donors after allogeneic stem cell transplantation. TCRdb re-analysed the RT-PCR reads in MiXCR, keeping a single row per CDR3 protein. The table shows approximately 220,000 distinct CDR3 sequences, with around two fifths occurring only once. This chain connects TRBV29-1 to TRBJ2-4; 8 bases align to TRBD1. The TCR sequence derives from a human donor who was either an allogeneic HSCT recipient or a stem cell or donor lymphocyte infusion donor (not recorded which). It is not recorded whose cells these are; they may come from a transplant donor. Sequenced sample: blood, either unsorted or a sorted T cell fraction (not recorded which). The CDR3 reads CSVRAGGAKNIQYF. The CDR3 bases are TGCAGCGTTCGGGCAGGGGGCGCAAAAAACATTCAGTACTTC.